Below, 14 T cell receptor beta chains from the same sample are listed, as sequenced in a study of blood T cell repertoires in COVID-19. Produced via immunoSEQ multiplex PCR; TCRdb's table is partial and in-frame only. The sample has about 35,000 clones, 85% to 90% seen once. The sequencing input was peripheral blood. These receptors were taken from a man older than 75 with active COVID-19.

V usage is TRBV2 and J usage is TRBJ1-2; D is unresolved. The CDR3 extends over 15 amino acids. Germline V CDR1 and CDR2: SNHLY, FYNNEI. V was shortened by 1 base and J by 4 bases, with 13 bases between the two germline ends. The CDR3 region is CASSEGSPQAYGYTF. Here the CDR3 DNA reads TGTGCCAGCAGTGAAGGTTCCCCCCAGGCCTATGGCTACACCTTC.

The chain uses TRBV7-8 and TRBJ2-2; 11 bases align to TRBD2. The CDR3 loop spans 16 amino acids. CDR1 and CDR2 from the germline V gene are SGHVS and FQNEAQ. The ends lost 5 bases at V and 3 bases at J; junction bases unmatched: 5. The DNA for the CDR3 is TGTGCCAGCAGCCCCACGGGACTAGCGGACACCGGGGAGCTGTTTTTT. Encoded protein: CASSPTGLADTGELFF.

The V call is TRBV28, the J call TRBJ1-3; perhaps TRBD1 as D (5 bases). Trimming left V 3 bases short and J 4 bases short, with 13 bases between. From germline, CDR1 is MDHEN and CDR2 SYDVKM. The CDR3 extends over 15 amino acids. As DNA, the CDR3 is TGTGCCAGCAGTTTCCTTGCGGGACCAGGAAACACCATATATTTT. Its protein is CASSFLAGPGNTIYF.

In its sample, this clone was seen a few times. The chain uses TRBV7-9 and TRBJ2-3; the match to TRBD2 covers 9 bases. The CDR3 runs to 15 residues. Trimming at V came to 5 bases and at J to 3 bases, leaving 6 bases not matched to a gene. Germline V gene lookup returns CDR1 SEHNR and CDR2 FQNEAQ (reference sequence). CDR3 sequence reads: CASSTRLAETDTQYF. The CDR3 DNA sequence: TGTGCCAGCAGCACCCGACTAGCGGAAACAGATACGCAGTATTTT.

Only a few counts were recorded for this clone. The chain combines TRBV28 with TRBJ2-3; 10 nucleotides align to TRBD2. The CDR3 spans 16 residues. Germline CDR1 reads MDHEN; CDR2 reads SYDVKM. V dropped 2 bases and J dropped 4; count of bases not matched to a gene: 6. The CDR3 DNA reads TGTGCCAGCAGTTTACAGGAGCGGGAGGGTTCAGATACGCAGTATTTT. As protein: CASSLQEREGSDTQYF.

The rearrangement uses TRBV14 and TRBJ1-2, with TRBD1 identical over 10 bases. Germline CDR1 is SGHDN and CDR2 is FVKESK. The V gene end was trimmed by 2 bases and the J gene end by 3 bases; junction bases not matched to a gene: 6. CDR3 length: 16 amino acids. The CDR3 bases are TGTGCCAGCAGCCAAAGCGACAGGGGGCTGTACTATGGCTACACCTTC. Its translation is CASSQSDRGLYYGYTF.

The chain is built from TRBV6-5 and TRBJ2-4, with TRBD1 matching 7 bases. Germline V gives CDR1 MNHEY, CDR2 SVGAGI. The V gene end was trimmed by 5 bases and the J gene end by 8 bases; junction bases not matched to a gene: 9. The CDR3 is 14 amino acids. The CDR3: CASSPGTARDIQYF. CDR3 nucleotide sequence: TGTGCCAGCAGTCCCGGGACAGCCCGGGACATTCAGTACTTC.

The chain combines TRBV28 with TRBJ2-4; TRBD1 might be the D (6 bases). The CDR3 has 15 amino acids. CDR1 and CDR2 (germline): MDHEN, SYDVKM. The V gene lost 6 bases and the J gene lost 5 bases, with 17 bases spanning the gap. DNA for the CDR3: TGTGCCAGCAGCCGTACAGGGTCGGGCCAAAACATTCAGTACTTC. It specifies CASSRTGSGQNIQYF.

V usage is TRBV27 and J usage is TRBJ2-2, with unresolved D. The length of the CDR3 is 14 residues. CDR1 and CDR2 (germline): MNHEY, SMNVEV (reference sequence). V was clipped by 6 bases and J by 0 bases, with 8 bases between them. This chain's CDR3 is CASRPLANTGELFF. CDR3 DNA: TGTGCCAGCAGGCCCCTAGCGAACACCGGGGAGCTGTTTTTT.

The CDR3, as DNA: TGTGCCAGTAGCCCACCGGGGACCCTAGCGCGGGAGCAGTTCTTC. It codes for CASSPPGTLAREQFF. The rearrangement uses TRBV19 and TRBJ2-1, with D possibly being TRBD2 (6 bases). Germline V lookup: CDR1 LNHDA, CDR2 SQIVND (reference sequence). CDR3 length equals 15 residues. V lost 6 bases to trimming and J lost 10 bases, with 22 bases between them.

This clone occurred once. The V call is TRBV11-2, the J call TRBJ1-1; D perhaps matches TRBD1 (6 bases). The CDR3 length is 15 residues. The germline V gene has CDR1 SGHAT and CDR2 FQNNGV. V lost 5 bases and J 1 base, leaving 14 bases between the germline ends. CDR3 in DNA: TGTGCCAGCAGCCCTCAGGGACACCAGAACACTGAAGCTTTCTTT. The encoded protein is CASSPQGHQNTEAFF.

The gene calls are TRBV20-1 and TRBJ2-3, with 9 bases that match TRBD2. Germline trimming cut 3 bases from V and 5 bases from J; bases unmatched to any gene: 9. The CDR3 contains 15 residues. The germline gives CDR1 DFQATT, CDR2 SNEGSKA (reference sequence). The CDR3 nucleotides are TGCAGTGCTAGTTCGGTAGCGGGAGATAAAGATACGCAGTATTTT. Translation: CSASSVAGDKDTQYF.

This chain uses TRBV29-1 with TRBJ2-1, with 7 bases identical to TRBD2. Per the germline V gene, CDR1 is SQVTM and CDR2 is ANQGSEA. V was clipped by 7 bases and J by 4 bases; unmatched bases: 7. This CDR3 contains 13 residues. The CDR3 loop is CSAPTSVYNEQFF. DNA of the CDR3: TGCAGCGCCCCTACTAGCGTGTACAATGAGCAGTTCTTC.

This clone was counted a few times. The CDR3 loop is CASSRGGNTGELFF. CDR3 DNA sequence: TGCGCCAGCAGCCGAGGGGGCAACACCGGGGAGCTGTTTTTT. The V call is TRBV4-3, the J call TRBJ2-2; TRBD1 matches at 7 bases. The CDR3 is 14 amino acids. V gave up 4 bases and J gave up 2 bases; unmatched junction bases: 1. Germline V gene sequence: CDR1 LGHNA, CDR2 YSLEER.